The clone carrying this TCR beta chain was recorded once. This sample was included in a study of cytomegalovirus exposure and HLA in healthy donors. Researchers ran the PCR with 60 Vbeta and 13 Jbeta primers. Profiling relied on immunoSEQ multiplex PCR, and the TCRdb table lists in-frame clones only, not all of them. Here the sample spans 150,000 to 200,000 clones, about 76% being singletons. The TCR comes from a female donor in good health and CMV-seronegative. Sequencing input: PBMCs.

The CDR3 spells CAWSAPLRRRTYNEQFF. DNA of the CDR3: TGTGCCTGGAGTGCCCCCTTGCGACGGAGAACCTACAATGAGCAGTTCTTC. The rearrangement joins TRBV30 to TRBJ2-1; D gene ambiguous. V lost 1 base to trimming and J lost 2 bases, with 18 bases between them. The CDR3 runs to 17 residues. From germline, CDR1 is GTSNPN and CDR2 SVGIG (reference sequence).